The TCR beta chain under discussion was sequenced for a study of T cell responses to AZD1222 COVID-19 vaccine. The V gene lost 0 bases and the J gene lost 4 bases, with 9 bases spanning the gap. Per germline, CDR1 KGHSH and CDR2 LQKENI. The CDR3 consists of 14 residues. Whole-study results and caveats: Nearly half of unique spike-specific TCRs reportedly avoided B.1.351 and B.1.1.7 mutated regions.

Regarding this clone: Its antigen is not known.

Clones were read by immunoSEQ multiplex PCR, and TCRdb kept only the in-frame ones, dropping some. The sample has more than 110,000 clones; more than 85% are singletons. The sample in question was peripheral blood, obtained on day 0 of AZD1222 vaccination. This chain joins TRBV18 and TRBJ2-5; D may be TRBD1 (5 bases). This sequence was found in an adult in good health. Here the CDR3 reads CASSPPRVGETQYF. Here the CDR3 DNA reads TGTGCCAGCTCACCACCCAGGGTGGGAGAGACCCAGTACTTC.